The source of this T cell receptor (beta chain) is a study of T-cell memory formation after mild COVID-19. Study-level information: Among the donors, TCR clusters were largely specific to each donor.

This CDR3 is 12 amino acids long. V lost 3 bases, J lost 0 bases, and 4 bases lay in between. The V gene's germline CDR1 is SQVTM and CDR2 ANQGSEA. From 5'RACE with constant-segment primers came TCR alpha and TCR beta cDNA libraries that carried sample barcodes and UMIs. TCRdb re-called the 5' RACE reads through MiXCR, storing one row per CDR3 protein. This sample has some 86,000 distinct CDR3 sequences, with approximately 23% found just once. Whole-study findings and limits: Among CD4+ contracting clones, most were CM and EM, and CD8+ ones EMRA. Pre-infection memory carried some responding clones, suggesting that cross-reactive memory joined.

Notes on this clonotype: Antigen specificity is unknown.

The sequenced sample consisted of PBMCs or a T cell subset sorted from them (not recorded which). The V call is TRBV29-1, the J call TRBJ2-3; no clear D gene. This TCR came from a man between 18 and 35 years old who had mild COVID-19 (a few samples of this study predate the infection). Cell type and time point are not known. This CDR3 is CSVEVSTDTQYF. The DNA of the CDR3 is TGCAGCGTTGAGGTGAGCACAGATACGCAGTATTTT.